A selection of T cell receptor beta chains follows, all from one sample in a study of T cells in Graves' hyperthyroidism and ophthalmopathy. TCRdb re-analysed the multiplex PCR reads in MiXCR, keeping a single row per CDR3 protein. Found here are about 610,000 distinct CDR3 sequences, about 15% of them singletons; the top ten hold over 3.5%. Sequencing input: blood. Receptors were obtained from a woman in her forties with Graves' ophthalmopathy. Both conserved end residues are part of each CDR3. Each record gives: CDR3 length, V gene, J gene, clone size, D gene, CDR3 protein, CDR3 DNA. The D gene is left open where the match is weak. The size field is filled for only some rows; it gives once, few, many or a size class.

cdr3_length: 15; v_call: TRBV4-2; j_call: TRBJ2-7; clone_size: many; d_call: -; cdr3_aa: CASSQYGQAGYEQYF; cdr3_nt: TGTGCCAGCAGCCAATACGGTCAAGCGGGCTACGAGCAGTACTTC
cdr3_length: 16; v_call: TRBV3-1; j_call: TRBJ1-5; clone_size: few; d_call: -; cdr3_aa: CASSQDGGIGNQPQHF; cdr3_nt: TGTGCCAGCAGCCAAGATGGGGGTATCGGCAATCAGCCCCAGCATTTT
cdr3_length: 12; v_call: TRBV29-1; j_call: TRBJ1-1; clone_size: many; d_call: TRBD1; cdr3_aa: CSGRQGLGEAFF; cdr3_nt: TGCAGCGGTAGACAGGGCCTGGGTGAAGCTTTCTTT
cdr3_length: 15; v_call: TRBV6-2/TRBV6-3; j_call: TRBJ2-7; clone_size: -; d_call: TRBD2; cdr3_aa: CASSPYSGTTYEQYF; cdr3_nt: TGTGCCAGCAGCCCTTATAGCGGGACAACTTACGAGCAGTACTTC
cdr3_length: 13; v_call: TRBV27; j_call: TRBJ1-2; clone_size: -; d_call: -; cdr3_aa: CASSLINSYGYTF; cdr3_nt: TGTGCCAGCAGTTTGATTAATTCCTATGGCTACACCTTC
cdr3_length: 13; v_call: TRBV28; j_call: TRBJ1-1; clone_size: many; d_call: TRBD1; cdr3_aa: CAGSTGVGTEAFF; cdr3_nt: TGTGCCGGGTCGACAGGGGTTGGGACTGAAGCTTTCTTT
cdr3_length: 15; v_call: TRBV5-1; j_call: TRBJ2-2; clone_size: many; d_call: TRBD2; cdr3_aa: CASSLRRGTTGELFF; cdr3_nt: TGCGCCAGCAGCTTGCGGCGGGGGACCACCGGGGAGCTGTTTTTT
cdr3_length: 13; v_call: TRBV5-1; j_call: TRBJ1-5; clone_size: many; d_call: -; cdr3_aa: CASSFVPDQPQHF; cdr3_nt: TGCGCCAGCAGCTTTGTACCCGATCAGCCCCAGCATTTT
cdr3_length: 14; v_call: TRBV11-2; j_call: TRBJ1-1; clone_size: many; d_call: TRBD1; cdr3_aa: CASSYFGTGTEAFF; cdr3_nt: TGTGCCAGCAGCTACTTCGGGACAGGAACTGAAGCTTTCTTT
cdr3_length: 15; v_call: TRBV4-1; j_call: TRBJ2-1; clone_size: many; d_call: -; cdr3_aa: CASSLKGDYYNEQFF; cdr3_nt: TGCGCCAGCAGCCTAAAGGGGGACTACTACAATGAGCAGTTCTTC
cdr3_length: 14; v_call: TRBV24-1; j_call: TRBJ2-7; clone_size: few; d_call: TRBD1; cdr3_aa: CATSALDRDYEQYF; cdr3_nt: TGTGCCACCAGTGCCCTGGACAGGGACTACGAGCAGTACTTC
cdr3_length: 13; v_call: TRBV10-3; j_call: TRBJ2-5; clone_size: -; d_call: -; cdr3_aa: CAISAGFQETQYF; cdr3_nt: TGTGCCATCAGCGCCGGATTTCAAGAGACCCAGTACTTC
cdr3_length: 14; v_call: TRBV28; j_call: TRBJ2-7; clone_size: few; d_call: -; cdr3_aa: CASSFLRAPYEQYF; cdr3_nt: TGTGCCAGCAGTTTCTTGAGGGCTCCGTACGAGCAGTACTTC
cdr3_length: 13; v_call: TRBV20-1; j_call: TRBJ1-5; clone_size: -; d_call: -; cdr3_aa: CSASRESNQPQHF; cdr3_nt: TGCAGTGCTAGTCGCGAGAGCAATCAGCCCCAGCATTTT
cdr3_length: 11; v_call: TRBV20-1; j_call: TRBJ1-5; clone_size: many; d_call: -; cdr3_aa: CSARAPSYVHF; cdr3_nt: TGCAGTGCTAGAGCCCCCTCTTACGTGCATTTT
cdr3_length: 17; v_call: TRBV11-2; j_call: TRBJ2-2; clone_size: many; d_call: TRBD2; cdr3_aa: CASSLELGLANTGELFF; cdr3_nt: TGTGCCAGCAGCTTAGAGTTGGGACTAGCTAACACCGGGGAGCTGTTTTTT
cdr3_length: 15; v_call: TRBV6-5; j_call: TRBJ1-1; clone_size: many; d_call: -; cdr3_aa: CASSYSGLADTEAFF; cdr3_nt: TGTGCCAGCAGTTACTCGGGACTGGCGGACACTGAAGCTTTCTTT
cdr3_length: 19; v_call: TRBV3-1; j_call: TRBJ1-1; clone_size: -; d_call: -; cdr3_aa: CASSQLFGGFQGRNTEAFF; cdr3_nt: TGTGCCAGCAGCCAACTCTTCGGGGGGTTCCAGGGACGGAACACTGAAGCTTTCTTT
cdr3_length: 16; v_call: TRBV6-1; j_call: TRBJ2-5; clone_size: many; d_call: -; cdr3_aa: CASSELLSGGIETQYF; cdr3_nt: TGTGCCAGCAGTGAGCTTTTGTCAGGCGGGATTGAGACCCAGTACTTC
cdr3_length: 13; v_call: TRBV28; j_call: TRBJ1-5; clone_size: -; d_call: TRBD1; cdr3_aa: CAIRTGGVQPQHF; cdr3_nt: TGTGCCATCCGGACAGGGGGAGTTCAGCCCCAGCATTTT
cdr3_length: 14; v_call: TRBV4-3; j_call: TRBJ2-1; clone_size: -; d_call: -; cdr3_aa: CASSHLVLGDEQFF; cdr3_nt: TGCGCCAGCAGCCACCTAGTACTGGGCGATGAGCAGTTCTTC
cdr3_length: 14; v_call: TRBV28; j_call: TRBJ2-5; clone_size: many; d_call: -; cdr3_aa: CASSSHSAGETQYF; cdr3_nt: TGTGCCAGCAGCTCTCACAGCGCCGGGGAGACCCAGTACTTC
cdr3_length: 15; v_call: TRBV18; j_call: TRBJ1-3; clone_size: many; d_call: -; cdr3_aa: CASSPQVRSGNTIYF; cdr3_nt: TGTGCCAGCTCACCCCAAGTACGCTCTGGAAACACCATATATTTT
cdr3_length: 14; v_call: TRBV19; j_call: TRBJ1-1; clone_size: many; d_call: TRBD1; cdr3_aa: CASNTGAMNTEAFF; cdr3_nt: TGTGCCAGTAACACAGGGGCCATGAACACTGAAGCTTTCTTT
cdr3_length: 14; v_call: TRBV12-3/TRBV12-4; j_call: TRBJ1-5; clone_size: many; d_call: TRBD1; cdr3_aa: CASSLQGGPQPQHF; cdr3_nt: TGTGCCAGCAGTTTACAAGGGGGCCCTCAGCCCCAGCATTTT
cdr3_length: 15; v_call: TRBV10-3; j_call: TRBJ2-5; clone_size: many; d_call: TRBD2; cdr3_aa: CAISDLAGGQETQYF; cdr3_nt: TGTGCCATCAGTGATCTTGCGGGGGGACAAGAGACCCAGTACTTC
cdr3_length: 15; v_call: TRBV19; j_call: TRBJ1-2; clone_size: few; d_call: -; cdr3_aa: CASSILPGTSYGYTF; cdr3_nt: TGTGCCAGTAGTATACTTCCCGGGACGAGCTATGGCTACACCTTC
cdr3_length: 12; v_call: TRBV6-1; j_call: TRBJ1-1; clone_size: -; d_call: TRBD1; cdr3_aa: CASSDRGWEAFF; cdr3_nt: TGTGCCAGCAGCGACAGGGGGTGGGAAGCTTTCTTT
cdr3_length: 14; v_call: TRBV7-9; j_call: TRBJ1-1; clone_size: many; d_call: -; cdr3_aa: CASTWDVANTEAFF; cdr3_nt: TGTGCCAGCACCTGGGATGTTGCGAACACTGAAGCTTTCTTT